These 30 T cell receptor beta chains originate from one sample sequenced in a study of T cell changes during pregnancy in multiple sclerosis. Data came from immunoSEQ multiplex PCR; TCRdb stores just in-frame clones and leaves some out. Altogether tens of thousands of clones are present, roughly 88% being singletons, with the ten largest covering approximately 0.69%. The source was CD4+ T cells from peripheral blood mononuclear cells, collected in the first trimester of pregnancy. These receptors came from a female donor in good health, enrolled as a control in a pregnancy study.

The rearrangement links TRBV11-3 to TRBJ2-3; TRBD1 matches at 10 bases. Germline loops: CDR1 SGHNT, CDR2 YENEEA. This CDR3 spans 14 amino acids. The V and J ends lost 5 bases and 7 bases, in that order; junction bases with no gene match: 6. CDR3 nucleotide sequence: TGTGCCAGCAGCCCGAGGACAGGGGGGAATACGCAGTATTTT. Translating gives CASSPRTGGNTQYF.

The CDR3 is CASSKALGQPNTEAFF. CDR3 DNA: TGTGCCAGCAGCAAAGCGCTGGGACAGCCAAACACTGAAGCTTTCTTT. V usage is TRBV21-1 and J usage is TRBJ1-1; no DNA check was done on the table's D call, TRBD1. TRBV21-1 is labeled a pseudogene. The CDR3 contains 16 residues.

This clone came up once. The CDR3 protein is CASSQDLAAGASPLHF. The CDR3 DNA follows: TGTGCCAGCAGCCAAGATCTCGCCGCTGGAGCTTCACCCCTCCACTTT. This chain joins TRBV14 and TRBJ1-6; D gene unclear. Germline lookup yields CDR1 SGHDN and CDR2 FVKESK. V was cut by 0 bases and J by 9 bases, with 15 bases left in between. The CDR3 runs to 16 residues. Full variable domain (rest looked up from reference TRBV14 and TRBJ1-6): EAGVTQFPSHSVIEKGQTVTLRCDPISGHDNLYWYRRVMGKEIKFLLHFVKESKQDESGMPNNRFLAERTGGTYSTLKVQPAELEDSGVYFCASSQDLAAGASPLHFGNGTRLTVT.

This clone was recorded once. Here the CDR3 DNA reads TGTGCCAGCAGCTCCGGGACTAGCGGGGGGGGGAGGGCCGAGCAGTACTTC. This gives the protein CASSSGTSGGGRAEQYF. V gene TRBV7-2 combines with J gene TRBJ2-7; 16 bases are a match to TRBD2. The germline CDR1 and CDR2 sequences are SGHTA and FQGNSA. Germline trimming cut 4 bases from V and 6 bases from J; bases unmatched to any gene: 9. The CDR3 runs to 17 residues.

This rearrangement joins TRBV7-9 to TRBJ2-3, with D possibly matching TRBD1 (5 bases). CDR3 length: 16 residues. The germline CDR1 and CDR2 sequences are SEHNR and FQNEAQ (reference sequence). Between the trimmed V and J ends, which lost 1 base and 0 bases, there was a span of 11 bases. In DNA form, the CDR3 reads TGTGCCAGCAGCTTAGACAGGATGAGTAGCACAGATACGCAGTATTTT. Translating gives CASSLDRMSSTDTQYF.

The CDR3 bases are TGTGCCAGCACCGAAAGTTGGGGGGATTCACCCCTCCACTTT. It is translated as CASTESWGDSPLHF. This chain links TRBV6-1 with TRBJ1-6; maybe TRBD1 (5 bases). The CDR3 is 14 amino acids. From germline, CDR1 is MNHNS and CDR2 SASEGT. Trimming stripped 7 bases from V and 8 bases from J, with 15 bases between.

V usage is TRBV19 and J usage is TRBJ2-3; 11 nucleotides align to TRBD1. Trimming cost V 10 bases and J 2 bases; bases outside gene matches: 5. CDR3 size: 14 residues. In germline, CDR1 is LNHDA, CDR2 SQIVND (reference sequence). Here the CDR3 DNA reads TGTGCCACCCGGACAGGGGGCAACACAGATACGCAGTATTTT. Its translation is CATRTGGNTDTQYF.

This clone is a singleton in its sample. The V call is TRBV5-5, the J call TRBJ2-7, with 8 bases that match TRBD1. Germline V gene lookup returns CDR1 SGHKS and CDR2 YYEKEE (reference sequence). The length of the CDR3 is 15 residues. V trimming: 0 bases; J trimming: 8 bases; junction bases outside the gene matches: 10. DNA for the CDR3: TGTGCCAGCAGCTTGGGACAGGGGATCCTTCATCAGCAGTACTTC. It is translated as CASSLGQGILHQQYF.

This rearrangement joins TRBV4-3 to TRBJ1-4; TRBD1 is a possible D gene (6 bases). Germline-derived CDR1 and CDR2 are LGHNA and YSLEER. Trimming shortened V by 4 bases and J by 2 bases, and 11 bases separated the two germline ends. The CDR3 covers 15 residues. The CDR3 DNA reads TGCGCCAGCAGCCGTCGTAGGGGGACTAATGAAAAACTGTTTTTT. It codes for CASSRRRGTNEKLFF.

A single count supports this clone. This chain uses TRBV2 with TRBJ1-1, with a tentative D call TRBD1 (5 bases). Per germline, CDR1 SNHLY and CDR2 FYNNEI. V was clipped by 5 bases and J by 4 bases, with 11 bases between them. CDR3 length equals 13 residues. This CDR3 is CASSTFRGTEAFF. The CDR3 nucleotides read TGTGCCAGCAGTACCTTTAGGGGCACTGAAGCTTTCTTT. Full variable domain (rest looked up from reference TRBV2 and TRBJ1-1): EPEVTQTPSHQVTQMGQEVILRCVPISNHLYFYWYRQILGQKVEFLVSFYNNEISEKSEIFDDQFSVERPDGSNFTLKIRSTKLEDSAMYFCASSTFRGTEAFFGQGTRLTVV.

In its sample, this clone was seen once. This rearrangement joins TRBV19 to TRBJ2-5; 12 positions agree with TRBD2. This CDR3 has 15 amino acids. Germline-derived CDR1 and CDR2 are LNHDA and SQIVND (reference sequence). V gave up 2 bases and J gave up 5 bases; unmatched junction bases: 3. The CDR3 is CASSILAGGPETQYF. For the CDR3, the DNA is TGTGCCAGTAGTATACTAGCGGGGGGGCCCGAGACCCAGTACTTC.

The gene calls are TRBV30 and TRBJ1-5; D is ambiguous. The CDR3 contains 14 residues. Trimming took 1 base from V and 4 from J, leaving 11 bases between them. Looked up from germline, CDR1 is GTSNPN and CDR2 is SVGIG (reference sequence). The CDR3 DNA follows: TGTGCCTGGAGTGCGGGAATCAATAATCAGCCCCAGCATTTT. Its translation: CAWSAGINNQPQHF.

The rearrangement uses TRBV6-6 and TRBJ1-5, with 8 positions matching TRBD1. The CDR3 runs 14 residues. CDR1 is MNHNY and CDR2 is SVGAGI in the germline V gene (reference sequence). V shed 6 bases and J 4 bases; nucleotides not matched to a gene: 5. CDR3 residues: CASSGGQGNQPQHF. The DNA for the CDR3 is TGTGCCAGCAGCGGCGGACAGGGTAATCAGCCCCAGCATTTT.

V and J are TRBV7-9 and TRBJ2-1; 10 bases agree with TRBD2. Germline-derived CDR1 and CDR2 are SEHNR and FQNEAQ (reference sequence). V lost 2 bases and J lost 9; bases outside the gene matches: 7. This CDR3 spans 15 amino acids. CDR3 coding DNA: TGTGCCAGCAGCTTAAGAGTAGGACTAGCGGCTGAGCAGTTCTTC. Translating gives CASSLRVGLAAEQFF. Full variable domain (rest looked up from reference TRBV7-9 and TRBJ2-1): DTGVSQNPRHKITKRGQNVTFRCDPISEHNRLYWYRQTLGQGPEFLTYFQNEAQLEKSRLLSDRFSAERPKGSFSTLEIQRTEQGDSAMYLCASSLRVGLAAEQFFGPGTRLTVL.

This clone was seen just once. This chain joins TRBV6-6 and TRBJ1-5; D uncertain. The CDR3 contains 15 residues. CDR1 is MNHNY, CDR2 SVGAGI, per germline (reference sequence). Trimming left V 2 bases short and J 2 bases short, with 10 bases between. The CDR3 protein is CASSYEQVRNQPQHF. The CDR3 DNA is TGTGCCAGCAGTTACGAGCAGGTCCGCAATCAGCCCCAGCATTTT.

The J gene is TRBJ2-5, the V gene TRBV2; possible D gene TRBD2, 5 bases. Trimming left V 2 bases short and J 2 bases short, with 12 bases between. The CDR3 contains 15 residues. Germline CDR1 and CDR2: SNHLY and FYNNEI. CDR3 DNA: TGTGCCAGCAGTGAAATGGGTACGGGACAAGAGACCCAGTACTTC. Translated, it gives CASSEMGTGQETQYF.

CDR3 coding DNA: TGCGCCAGCAGCTTGTCACACCGTCGCACAGATACGCAGTATTTT. Translated: CASSLSHRRTDTQYF. The rearrangement uses TRBV5-1 and TRBJ2-3; D is undetermined. Per the germline V gene, CDR1 is SGHRS and CDR2 is YFSETQ. The CDR3 is made up of 15 amino acids. V gave up 1 base and J gave up 1 base, with 10 bases separating them.

This rearrangement joins TRBV5-1 to TRBJ2-6; TRBD1 might be the D (6 bases). V dropped 2 bases and J dropped 0 bases, with 12 bases sitting between them. Germline values: CDR1 SGHRS, CDR2 YFSETQ. This CDR3 has 17 amino acids. The CDR3 reads CASSLDRIGSGANVLTF. The CDR3 DNA follows: TGCGCCAGCAGCTTAGACAGGATAGGCTCTGGGGCCAACGTCCTGACTTTC. The entire variable domain, with the rest obtained from reference TRBV5-1 and TRBJ2-6, is as follows: KAGVTQTPRYLIKTRGQQVTLSCSPISGHRSVSWYQQTPGQGLQFLFEYFSETQRNKGNFPGRFSGRQFSNSRSEMNVSTLELGDSALYLCASSLDRIGSGANVLTFGAGSRLTVL.

The chain links TRBV5-1 to TRBJ1-1; TRBD1 matches at 7 bases. Unmatched junction bases numbered 10, after V lost 0 bases and J lost 5 bases. Germline CDR1 is SGHRS and CDR2 is YFSETQ. CDR3 length equals 16 residues. CDR3 amino acids: CASSLGDSLGGTEAFF. The DNA of the CDR3 is TGCGCCAGCAGCTTGGGGGACAGCTTAGGGGGGACTGAAGCTTTCTTT.

V is TRBV15 and J is TRBJ1-2, with D possibly matching TRBD1 (5 bases). Looked up from germline, CDR1 is LNHNV and CDR2 is YYDKDF (reference sequence). The ends were cut back, 0 bases at V and 9 bases at J, with 14 bases in the middle. The CDR3 has 14 residues. CDR3 sequence: CATSRERQGDRYTF. CDR3 in DNA: TGTGCCACCAGCAGAGAGAGGCAGGGCGATCGCTACACCTTC. The full variable domain, completed using reference TRBV15 and TRBJ1-2, is DAMVIQNPRYQVTQFGKPVTLSCSQTLNHNVMYWYQQKSSQAPKLLFHYYDKDFNNEADTPDNFQSRRPNTSFCFLDIRSPGLGDTAMYLCATSRERQGDRYTFGSGTRLTVV.

For the CDR3, the DNA is TGTGCCATCAGTGGGGGGGGGTCAGATACGCAGTATTTT. It is translated as CAISGGGSDTQYF. The genes are TRBV10-3 and TRBJ2-3; 7 bases are shared with TRBD2. Trimming took 4 bases from V and 4 from J; bases not matched to a gene: 2. Germline CDR1 reads ENHRY; CDR2 reads SYGVKD. The CDR3 has 13 residues.

V is TRBV5-1 and J is TRBJ2-3, with TRBD1 matching over 9 bases. V dropped 3 bases and J dropped 3; count of bases not matched to a gene: 8. Germline V CDR1 and CDR2: SGHRS, YFSETQ. This CDR3 comprises 16 residues. The CDR3 spells CASSWGGGQGTDTQYF. For the CDR3, the DNA is TGCGCCAGCAGCTGGGGTGGGGGACAGGGTACAGATACGCAGTATTTT. The complete variable domain, with remaining parts taken from reference TRBV5-1 and TRBJ2-3, reads KAGVTQTPRYLIKTRGQQVTLSCSPISGHRSVSWYQQTPGQGLQFLFEYFSETQRNKGNFPGRFSGRQFSNSRSEMNVSTLELGDSALYLCASSWGGGQGTDTQYFGPGTRLTVL.

The chain couples TRBV9 to TRBJ1-5; D is undetermined. This CDR3 contains 13 residues. CDR1 SGDLS and CDR2 YYNGEE come from the germline V gene. V was clipped by 3 bases and J by 4 bases, with 8 bases between them. The CDR3 sequence: CASSAGGNQPQHF. Here the CDR3 DNA reads TGTGCCAGCAGCGCGGGAGGAAATCAGCCCCAGCATTTT.

V usage is TRBV6-6 and J usage is TRBJ2-7; D is unclear. Germline CDR1 is MNHNY and CDR2 is SVGAGI (reference sequence). The CDR3 extends over 12 amino acids. The V and J ends lost 0 bases and 4 bases respectively, with 4 bases between them. CDR3 DNA sequence: TGTGCCAGCAGTTACTCCCGGTACGAGCAGTACTTC. It specifies CASSYSRYEQYF.

The chain has TRBV7-2 and TRBJ2-5, with D possibly TRBD2 on 6 matching bases. V gave up 1 base and J gave up 7 bases, with 13 bases separating them. Germline assignment: CDR1 SGHTA and CDR2 FQGNSA. This CDR3 is built from 14 residues. CDR3 in DNA: TGTGCCAGCAGCTTAGAGGGACTCGGTTCGACCCAGTACTTC. It encodes CASSLEGLGSTQYF.

V and J are TRBV9 and TRBJ1-1; D might be TRBD1 (5 bases). The CDR3 has 15 residues. Per the germline V gene, CDR1 is SGDLS and CDR2 is YYNGEE. V lost 0 bases, J lost 5 bases, and 14 bases lay in between. The CDR3 here is CASSVEGWGDTEAFF. CDR3 bases: TGTGCCAGCAGCGTAGAGGGTTGGGGGGATACTGAAGCTTTCTTT.

The J gene is TRBJ1-4, the V gene TRBV5-1; D might be TRBD1 (5 bases). The ends were cut back, 2 bases at V and 4 bases at J, with 9 bases in the middle. The CDR3 sequence is 14 residues long. Germline CDR1 SGHRS, CDR2 YFSETQ. CDR3 DNA sequence: TGCGCCAGCAGCTTAGGACAAGATAATGAAAAACTGTTTTTT. This translates into CASSLGQDNEKLFF.

The chain recombines TRBV6-6 with TRBJ1-6, with a tentative D call TRBD1 (5 bases). V was pared by 4 bases and J by 2 bases, with 9 bases between. CDR3 size: 15 residues. CDR1 is MNHNY and CDR2 is SVGAGI in the germline V gene (reference sequence). CDR3 DNA: TGTGCCAGCAGTTTGGGGCAGGCCTATAATTCACCCCTCCACTTT. Encoded protein: CASSLGQAYNSPLHF.

The gene calls are TRBV10-3 and TRBJ1-1; TRBD1 might be the D (6 bases). Per germline, CDR1 ENHRY and CDR2 SYGVKD. The ends were cut back, 6 bases at V and 3 bases at J, with 14 bases in the middle. The CDR3 contains 14 residues. CDR3 DNA: TGTGCCATCAGGGAACTGACAGGAGACACTGAAGCTTTCTTT. This encodes CAIRELTGDTEAFF.

CDR3 sequence (DNA): TGTGCCAGCTCACCGGCGGGGATTCTAGAGACCCAGTACTTC. It specifies CASSPAGILETQYF. This sequence joins TRBV18 and TRBJ2-5; maybe TRBD2 (6 bases). This CDR3 has 14 residues. V was clipped by 3 bases and J by 4 bases, with 12 bases between them. Germline CDR1 and CDR2: KGHSH and LQKENI.